This T cell receptor beta chain came from a study of T cells in narcolepsy. General study points: Autoreactive clonotypes reportedly recurred in blood of same and different patients, not controls. Autoreactive HCRT-specific and TRIB2-specific clonotypes were marked in same-patient CSF-versus-blood CD4+ comparisons.

CDR1 is SGHDT and CDR2 is YYEEEE in the germline V gene. This CDR3 has 15 residues. Clones were read by immunoSEQ multiplex PCR, and TCRdb kept only the in-frame ones, dropping some. Among tens of thousands of clones listed, roughly 86% were seen once. As concerns this clone: Its target is not known. The junction departs from the called germline gene at one end, perhaps through a read error.

Sequenced sample: CD45RA- memory CD4+ T cells from PBMCs. V usage is TRBV5-6 and J usage is TRBJ1-1; no firm D call. This receptor was taken from a human donor with narcolepsy. CDR3 in amino acids: CVSSYHPGANTEAFF. CDR3 bases: TGTGTCAGCAGCTATCACCCGGGAGCAAACACTGAAGCTTTCTTT. Full variable domain (missing parts from reference TRBV5-6 and TRBJ1-1): DAGVTQSPTHLIKTRGQQVTLRCSPKSGHDTVSWYQQALGQGPQFIFQYYEEEERQRGNFPDRFSGHQFPNYSSELNVNALLLGDSALYLCVSSYHPGANTEAFFGQGTRLTVV.